Listed below are T cell receptor beta chains from one sample, sequenced in a study of neurological immune-mediated disorders. TCRdb itself ran the 5' RACE reads through MiXCR, one entry per CDR3 protein. The data show roughly 38,000 distinct CDR3 sequences, approximately 12% seen once. The specimen was PBMCs. All receptors come from a man aged 55 to 70 with HTLV-1-associated myelopathy (HAM/TSP). Both conserved end residues are part of each CDR3. Fields, in order: J gene, V gene, CDR3 protein.

>TRBJ1-2|TRBV2
CASRDGGEGYTF
>TRBJ2-1|TRBV7-2
CASSSRTGAWGEQFF
>TRBJ2-1|TRBV9
CASSVGGSGNYNEQFF
>TRBJ1-4|TRBV6-1
CASSPRLGSLTPGEKLFF
>TRBJ2-5|TRBV5-5
CASSYTALQETQYF
>TRBJ1-1|TRBV7-9
CASSQRAVTEAFF
>TRBJ2-2|TRBV3-1
CASVQGAGTGELFF
>TRBJ2-7|TRBV20-1
CSARPQSTGVREQYF
>TRBJ2-7|TRBV11-2
CASSLDYYSAYEQYF
>TRBJ1-5|TRBV19
CASSIRGNQPQHF
>TRBJ2-7|TRBV20-1
CSAINSGRGGREHYF
>TRBJ2-7|TRBV20-1
CSAPVPGGGYEQYF
>TRBJ2-7|TRBV20-1
CSALSTSEKWEQYF